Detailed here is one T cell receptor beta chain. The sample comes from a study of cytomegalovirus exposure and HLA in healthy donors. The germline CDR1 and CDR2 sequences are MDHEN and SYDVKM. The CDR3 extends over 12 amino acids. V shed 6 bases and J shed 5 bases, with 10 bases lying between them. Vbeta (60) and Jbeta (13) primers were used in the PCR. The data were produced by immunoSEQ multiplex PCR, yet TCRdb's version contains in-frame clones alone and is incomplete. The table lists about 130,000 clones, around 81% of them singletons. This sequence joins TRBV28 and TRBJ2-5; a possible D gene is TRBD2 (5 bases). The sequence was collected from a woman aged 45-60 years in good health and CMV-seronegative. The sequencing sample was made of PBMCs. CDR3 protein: CASSWTLETQYF. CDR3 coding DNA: TGTGCCAGCAGCTGGACTTTGGAGACCCAGTACTTC.